The table lists the clone carrying this T cell receptor (beta chain) with many counts. TCRdb reprocessed the 5' RACE reads via MiXCR and lists one record per CDR3 protein. The sample yields tens of thousands of distinct CDR3 sequences, approximately 9% seen once. The entry originates in a study of early T cells in non-severe SARS-CoV-2 infection. Germline values: CDR1 SGHVS, CDR2 FNYEAQ. CDR3 length: 13 residues. The V gene lost 5 bases and the J gene lost 10 bases, with 15 bases spanning the gap. The chain joins TRBV7-6 to TRBJ2-1; D is uncertain. Sequencing used whole blood, obtained at baseline. The receptor comes from an adult who was a healthcare worker with PCR-confirmed SARS-CoV-2 infection or an uninfected control (not recorded which). The chain's CDR3 is CASSPRPATEQFF. CDR3 nucleotides: TGTGCCAGCAGCCCGCGTCCCGCGACAGAGCAGTTCTTC.